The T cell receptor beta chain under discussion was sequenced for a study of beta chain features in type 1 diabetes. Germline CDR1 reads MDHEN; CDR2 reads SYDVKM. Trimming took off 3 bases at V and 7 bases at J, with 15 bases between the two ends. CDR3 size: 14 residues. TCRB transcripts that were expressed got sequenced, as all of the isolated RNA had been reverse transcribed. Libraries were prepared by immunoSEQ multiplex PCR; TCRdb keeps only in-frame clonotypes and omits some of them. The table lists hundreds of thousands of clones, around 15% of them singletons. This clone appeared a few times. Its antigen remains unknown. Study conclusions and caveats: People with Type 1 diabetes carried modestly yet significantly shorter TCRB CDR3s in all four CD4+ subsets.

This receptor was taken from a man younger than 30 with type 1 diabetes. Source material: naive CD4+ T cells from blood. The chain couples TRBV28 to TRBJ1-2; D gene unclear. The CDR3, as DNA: TGTGCCAGCAGTTTGTCTCATTATGTTGGTGGCTACACCTTC. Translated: CASSLSHYVGGYTF.